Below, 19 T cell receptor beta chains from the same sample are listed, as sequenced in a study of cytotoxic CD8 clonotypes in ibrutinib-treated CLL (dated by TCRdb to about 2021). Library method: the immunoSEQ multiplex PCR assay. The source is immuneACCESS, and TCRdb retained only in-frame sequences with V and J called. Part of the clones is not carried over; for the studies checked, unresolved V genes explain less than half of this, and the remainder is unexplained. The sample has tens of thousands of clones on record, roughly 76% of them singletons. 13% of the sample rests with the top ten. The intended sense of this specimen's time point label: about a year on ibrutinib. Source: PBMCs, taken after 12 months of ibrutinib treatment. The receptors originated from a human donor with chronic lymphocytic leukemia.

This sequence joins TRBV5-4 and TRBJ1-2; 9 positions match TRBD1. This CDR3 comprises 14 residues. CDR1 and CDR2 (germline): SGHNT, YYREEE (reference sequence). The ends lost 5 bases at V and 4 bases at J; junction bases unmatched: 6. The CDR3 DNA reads TGTGCCAGCAGGCTAACAGGGGGCAGCTATGGCTACACCTTC. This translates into CASRLTGGSYGYTF.

The CDR3 DNA follows: TGTGCCAGTAGTATGCAACAGTATAATTCACCCCTCCACTTT. Encoded protein: CASSMQQYNSPLHF. This sequence joins TRBV19 and TRBJ1-6; D gene ambiguous. CDR1 is LNHDA, CDR2 SQIVND, per germline (reference sequence). CDR3 size: 14 residues. V lost 3 bases and J 4 bases, leaving 7 bases between the germline ends.

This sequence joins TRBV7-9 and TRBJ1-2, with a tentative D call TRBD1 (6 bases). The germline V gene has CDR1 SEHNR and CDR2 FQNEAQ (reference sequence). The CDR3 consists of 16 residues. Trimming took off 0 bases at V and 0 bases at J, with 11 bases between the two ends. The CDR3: CASSLAWDISNYGYTF. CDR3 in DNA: TGTGCCAGCAGCTTAGCCTGGGACATATCTAACTATGGCTACACCTTC.

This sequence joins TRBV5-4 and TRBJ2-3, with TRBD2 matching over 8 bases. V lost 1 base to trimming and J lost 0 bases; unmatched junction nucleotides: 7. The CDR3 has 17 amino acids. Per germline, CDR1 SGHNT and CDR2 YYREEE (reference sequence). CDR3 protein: CASSLSSGTASTDTQYF. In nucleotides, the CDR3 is TGTGCCAGCAGCTTGAGTAGCGGGACTGCTAGCACAGATACGCAGTATTTT.

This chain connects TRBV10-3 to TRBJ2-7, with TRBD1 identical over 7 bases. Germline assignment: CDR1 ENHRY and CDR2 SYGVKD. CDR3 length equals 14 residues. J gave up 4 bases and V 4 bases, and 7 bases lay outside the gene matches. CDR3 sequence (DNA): TGTGCCATCAGTGGGGAATTACAGGGGTACGAGCAGTACTTC. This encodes CAISGELQGYEQYF.

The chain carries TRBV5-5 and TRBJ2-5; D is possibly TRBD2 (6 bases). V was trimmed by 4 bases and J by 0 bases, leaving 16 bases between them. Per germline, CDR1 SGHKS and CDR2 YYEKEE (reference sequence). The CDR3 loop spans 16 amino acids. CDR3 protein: CASSAASEIHQETQYF. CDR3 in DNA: TGTGCCAGCAGCGCAGCTAGCGAGATACACCAAGAGACCCAGTACTTC.

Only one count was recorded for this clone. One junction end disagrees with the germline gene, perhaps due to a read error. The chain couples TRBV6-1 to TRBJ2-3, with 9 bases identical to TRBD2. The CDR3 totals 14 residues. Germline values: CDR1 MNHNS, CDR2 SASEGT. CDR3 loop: CASSKAGGLDTQYF. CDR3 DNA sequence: TGTGCCAGCAGTAAAGCGGGGGGATTAGATACGCAGTATTTT.

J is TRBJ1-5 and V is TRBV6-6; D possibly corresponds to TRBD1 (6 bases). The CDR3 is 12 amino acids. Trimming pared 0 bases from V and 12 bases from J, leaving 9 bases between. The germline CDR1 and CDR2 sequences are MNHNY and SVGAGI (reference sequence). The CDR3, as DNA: TGTGCCAGCAGTTACTCGGACAGCCTCCAGCATTTT. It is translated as CASSYSDSLQHF.

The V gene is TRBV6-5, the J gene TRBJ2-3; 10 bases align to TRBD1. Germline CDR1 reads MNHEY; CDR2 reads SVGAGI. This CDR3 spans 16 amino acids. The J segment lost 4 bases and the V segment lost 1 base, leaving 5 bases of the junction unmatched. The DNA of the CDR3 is TGTGCCAGCAGTTACTTGGGGACAGGGGTCCCAGATACGCAGTATTTT. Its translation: CASSYLGTGVPDTQYF.

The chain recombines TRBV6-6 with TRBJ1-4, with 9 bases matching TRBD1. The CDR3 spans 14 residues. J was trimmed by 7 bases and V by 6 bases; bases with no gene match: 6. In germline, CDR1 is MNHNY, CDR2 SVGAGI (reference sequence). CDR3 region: CASRRGQGSEKLFF. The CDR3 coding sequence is TGTGCCAGCAGGAGGGGACAGGGCTCTGAAAAACTGTTTTTT.

CDR3 DNA sequence: TGTGCCAGCAGGAAAACCGGGACTCCCCGGGGAGAGGAGACCCAGTACTTC. It encodes CASRKTGTPRGEETQYF. The chain is built from TRBV27 and TRBJ2-5; TRBD2 might be the D (6 bases). The CDR3 consists of 17 residues. The germline CDR1 and CDR2 sequences are MNHEY and SMNVEV (reference sequence). V dropped 6 bases and J dropped 5 bases, with 25 bases sitting between them.

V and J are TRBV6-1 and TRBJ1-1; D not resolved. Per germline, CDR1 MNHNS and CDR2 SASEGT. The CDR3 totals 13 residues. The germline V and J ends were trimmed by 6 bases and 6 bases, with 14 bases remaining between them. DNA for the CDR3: TGTGCCAGCAGACCTTTCCCGGGCGCTGAAGCTTTCTTT. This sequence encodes CASRPFPGAEAFF.

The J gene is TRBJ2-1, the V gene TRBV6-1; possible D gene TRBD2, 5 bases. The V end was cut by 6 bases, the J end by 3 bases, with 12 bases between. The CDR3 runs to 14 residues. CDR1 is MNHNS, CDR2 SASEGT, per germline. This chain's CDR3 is CASSGNGIYNEQFF. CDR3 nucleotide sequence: TGTGCCAGCAGCGGTAACGGGATCTACAATGAGCAGTTCTTC.

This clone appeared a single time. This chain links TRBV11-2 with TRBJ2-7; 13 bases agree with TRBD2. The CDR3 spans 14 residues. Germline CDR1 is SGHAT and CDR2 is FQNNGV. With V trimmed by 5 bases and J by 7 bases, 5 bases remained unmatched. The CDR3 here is CASSTGLAGREQYF. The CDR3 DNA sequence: TGTGCCAGCAGCACGGGACTAGCGGGGAGAGAGCAGTACTTC.

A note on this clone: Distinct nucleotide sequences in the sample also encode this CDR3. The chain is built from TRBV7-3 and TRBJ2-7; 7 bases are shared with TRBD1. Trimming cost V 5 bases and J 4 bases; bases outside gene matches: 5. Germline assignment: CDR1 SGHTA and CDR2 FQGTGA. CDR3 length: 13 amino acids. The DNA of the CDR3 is TGTGCCAGCAGCCCGTACAGGGGTTACGAGCAGTACTTC. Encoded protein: CASSPYRGYEQYF.

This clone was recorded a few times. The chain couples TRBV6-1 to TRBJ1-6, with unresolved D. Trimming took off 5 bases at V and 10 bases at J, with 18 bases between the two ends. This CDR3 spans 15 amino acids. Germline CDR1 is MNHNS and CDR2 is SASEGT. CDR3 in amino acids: CASSSKIAGESPLHF. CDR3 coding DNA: TGTGCCAGCAGTTCAAAAATTGCAGGAGAATCACCCCTCCACTTT.

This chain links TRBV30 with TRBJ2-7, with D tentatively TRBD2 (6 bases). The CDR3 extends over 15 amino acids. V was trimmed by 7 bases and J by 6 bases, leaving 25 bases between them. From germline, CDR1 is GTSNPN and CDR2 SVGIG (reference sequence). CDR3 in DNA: TGTGCCTCCTTGAGGCAGCCGACCGGGGGTGGCGAGCAGTACTTC. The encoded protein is CASLRQPTGGGEQYF.

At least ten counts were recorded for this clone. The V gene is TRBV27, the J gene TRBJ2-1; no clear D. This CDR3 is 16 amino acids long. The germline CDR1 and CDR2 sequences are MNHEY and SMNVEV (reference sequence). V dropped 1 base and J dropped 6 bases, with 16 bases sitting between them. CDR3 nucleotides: TGTGCCAGCAGTTTATATTCGGACCTAGGGTCCAATGAGCAGTTCTTC. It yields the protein CASSLYSDLGSNEQFF.

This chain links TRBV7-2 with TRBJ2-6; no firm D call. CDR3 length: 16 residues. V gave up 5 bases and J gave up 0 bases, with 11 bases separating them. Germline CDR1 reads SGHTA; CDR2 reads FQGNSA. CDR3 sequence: CASSPQWNSGANVLTF. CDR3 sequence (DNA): TGTGCCAGCAGCCCCCAGTGGAACTCTGGGGCCAACGTCCTGACTTTC.